This section outlines one T cell receptor (beta chain) sequence together with its context. The CDR3 runs 14 residues. V trimming: 3 bases; J trimming: 2 bases; junction bases outside the gene matches: 3. Germline CDR1 and CDR2: SGDLS and YYNGEE. Some clones are missing from TCRdb's copy, which holds only in-frame ones; the method was immunoSEQ multiplex PCR. The table lists roughly 180,000 clones, 82% of them singletons, with 15% to 20% in the top ten. These data come from a study of blood T cell repertoires in COVID-19. Background on the study: There were acute and convalescent COVID-19 samples, and they came from the United States, Italy and Spain.

The chain is built from TRBV9 and TRBJ1-2; 8 positions agree with TRBD1. The clonotype comes from a man in his sixties who had recovered from COVID-19. The sequencing input was PBMCs or T cells enriched from blood (not recorded which). CDR3 amino acids: CASSATGENYGYTF. CDR3 nucleotide sequence: TGTGCCAGCAGCGCGACAGGGGAAAACTATGGCTACACCTTC.